Shown below are 20 T cell receptor beta chains from a single sample sequenced in a study of shared clonotypes between healthy human individuals. Assay: immunoSEQ multiplex PCR; the TCRdb copy retains only in-frame clones and omits some. Of roughly 770,000 clones in the sample, 90% to 98% were seen once. The naive CD8 subset, CD45RO-negative cells positively selected for CCR7, excluded terminally differentiated effector memory CD45RA+ cells. Material for sequencing was naive CD8+ T cells sorted from blood. These receptor sequences come from a man between 25 and 39 years old in good health.

The count of this clone is one. The genes are TRBV6-1 and TRBJ1-5, with TRBD1 matching 7 bases. The V segment lost 6 bases and the J segment 5 bases; nucleotides outside the gene matches: 7. CDR1 and CDR2 (germline): MNHNS, SASEGT. This CDR3 contains 14 residues. CDR3 region: CASRRTGQHQPQHF. CDR3 in DNA: TGTGCCAGCAGGAGGACAGGACAACATCAGCCCCAGCATTTT.

The CDR3 region has the DNA TGTGCCAGCAGTTTAAGGGGAGGGACATACGAGCAGTACTTC. Amino acid sequence: CASSLRGGTYEQYF. The chain combines TRBV28 with TRBJ2-7; perhaps TRBD2 as D (7 bases). Trimming pared 2 bases from V and 4 bases from J, leaving 12 bases between. Germline CDR1 and CDR2: MDHEN and SYDVKM. This CDR3 is 14 amino acids long.

The chain joins TRBV10-3 to TRBJ2-7, with 7 bases lining up with TRBD2. The length of the CDR3 is 17 residues. Trimming at V came to 2 bases and at J to 1 base, leaving 11 bases not matched to a gene. Germline V gives CDR1 ENHRY, CDR2 SYGVKD. The CDR3: CAISEGEELAPSYEQYF. In DNA form, the CDR3 reads TGTGCCATCAGTGAGGGGGAGGAACTAGCGCCTTCCTACGAGCAGTACTTC.

This clone was observed a single time. The chain is built from TRBV7-8 and TRBJ2-3; D ambiguous. Trimming shortened V by 6 bases and J by 5 bases, and 12 bases separated the two germline ends. CDR1 SGHVS and CDR2 FQNEAQ come from the germline V gene. The CDR3 has 13 amino acids. Here the CDR3 DNA reads TGTGCCAGCAGTACGTTACTCCGAGATACGCAGTATTTT. It translates to CASSTLLRDTQYF.

This clone has a single count. The chain joins TRBV4-3 to TRBJ2-1; no firm D call. V lost 1 base and J lost 6, with 4 bases in between. Germline V CDR1 and CDR2: LGHNA, YSLEER. The CDR3 is 12 amino acids. The CDR3 here is CASSQGGNEQFF. In DNA form, the CDR3 reads TGCGCCAGCAGCCAAGGGGGCAATGAGCAGTTCTTC.

As DNA, the CDR3 is TGCAGCGTACAGGGGGAAGTGGCTGGCTACACCTTC. Translation: CSVQGEVAGYTF. The chain joins TRBV29-1 to TRBJ1-2; TRBD1 matches at 8 bases. Germline V lookup: CDR1 SQVTM, CDR2 ANQGSEA. The CDR3 is 12 amino acids. With V trimmed by 6 bases and J by 7 bases, 7 bases remained unmatched.

Notes on this clone: Since no conserved phenylalanine or tryptophan closes the CDR3, a read error is the likely cause. The V call is TRBV6-6, the J call TRBJ1-5; D call uncertain. The CDR3 sequence is 12 residues long. Trimming took 5 bases from V and 7 from J, leaving 9 bases between them. CDR1 MNHNY and CDR2 SVGAGI come from the germline V gene (reference sequence). CDR3 amino acids: CASSGRLQPQHL. CDR3 bases: TGTGCCAGCAGTGGACGACTACAGCCCCAGCATCTT.

The V gene is TRBV13, the J gene TRBJ2-7; maybe TRBD2 (6 bases). This CDR3 contains 15 residues. The V gene lost 1 base and the J gene lost 0 bases, with 10 bases spanning the gap. Germline V gene sequence: CDR1 PRHDT, CDR2 FYEKMQ (reference sequence). The CDR3 is CASSLVRENSYEQYF. The CDR3 DNA follows: TGTGCCAGCAGCTTAGTTCGGGAGAACTCCTACGAGCAGTACTTC.

The CDR3 sequence: CASSLSYNEQFF. Written as DNA, the CDR3 is TGTGCCAGCAGCCTCTCATACAATGAGCAGTTCTTC. The rearrangement links TRBV11-1 to TRBJ2-1; D remains unclear. Germline lookup yields CDR1 SGHAT and CDR2 FQDESV (reference sequence). V gave up 5 bases and J gave up 4 bases, with 6 bases separating them. The CDR3 sequence is 12 residues long.

The chain couples TRBV7-8 to TRBJ2-7; 8 bases align to TRBD2. CDR3 length: 16 amino acids. V shed 1 base, J shed 1 base, and the junction held 6 bases outside the gene matches. Per germline, CDR1 SGHVS and CDR2 FQNEAQ. CDR3 coding DNA: TGTGCCAGCAGCTTAGGGGTAGCGGGGATATCCTACGAGCAGTACTTC. Its translation: CASSLGVAGISYEQYF. The full variable domain, completed using reference TRBV7-8 and TRBJ2-7, is GAGVSQSPRYKVAKRGQDVALRCDPISGHVSLFWYQQALGQGPEFLTYFQNEAQLDKSGLPSDRFFAERPEGSVSTLKIQRTQQEDSAVYLCASSLGVAGISYEQYFGPGTRLTVT.

The J gene is TRBJ1-1, the V gene TRBV10-3; D may be TRBD1 (5 bases). The V gene's germline CDR1 is ENHRY and CDR2 SYGVKD. The ends were cut back, 6 bases at V and 1 base at J, with 18 bases in the middle. The CDR3 sequence is 16 residues long. DNA of the CDR3: TGTGCCATCAGAAACCGGGACGCTGAAAAGAACACTGAAGCTTTCTTT. Protein product: CAIRNRDAEKNTEAFF.

The J gene is TRBJ2-5, the V gene TRBV9; 8 positions agree with TRBD2. Germline loops: CDR1 SGDLS, CDR2 YYNGEE. Trimming at V came to 3 bases and at J to 5 bases, leaving 3 bases not matched to a gene. This CDR3 comprises 13 residues. CDR3 nucleotides: TGTGCCAGCAGCGGGAGCGGGAGTGAGACCCAGTACTTC. It translates to CASSGSGSETQYF.

This CDR3 is CASGSSGTHYNEQFF. The CDR3 DNA follows: TGTGCCAGCGGATCCTCCGGGACACACTACAATGAGCAGTTCTTC. The gene calls are TRBV14 and TRBJ2-1; possible D gene TRBD1, 6 bases. Trimming pared 8 bases from V and 3 bases from J, leaving 17 bases between. Germline CDR1 reads SGHDN; CDR2 reads FVKESK. CDR3 length: 15 residues.

The chain joins TRBV11-2 to TRBJ2-3; D possibly corresponds to TRBD2 (6 bases). Germline V gene data show CDR1 as SGHAT and CDR2 as FQNNGV. Trimming left V 3 bases short and J 13 bases short, with 14 bases between. CDR3 length: 12 amino acids. For the CDR3, the DNA is TGTGCCAGCAGCTTTGCCGGGAGCGAGGAGTATTTT. Protein: CASSFAGSEEYF.

V and J are TRBV19 and TRBJ1-5; possible D gene TRBD1, 5 bases. This CDR3 is built from 12 residues. Germline CDR1 reads LNHDA; CDR2 reads SQIVND (reference sequence). Trimming removed 9 bases at V and 3 bases at J, with 9 bases between. This CDR3 is CASGAINQPQHF. CDR3 nucleotide sequence: TGTGCCAGCGGGGCGATCAATCAGCCCCAGCATTTT.

This clone has just one count. The chain links TRBV6-5 to TRBJ2-1, with D maybe TRBD2 (5 bases). V was shortened by 6 bases and J by 2 bases, with 11 bases between the two germline ends. Germline V lookup: CDR1 MNHEY, CDR2 SVGAGI. This CDR3 contains 14 residues. CDR3 sequence: CASSPSFPYNEQFF. For the CDR3, the DNA is TGTGCCAGCAGCCCTAGCTTTCCCTACAATGAGCAGTTCTTC.

On this clone: The same CDR3 can be traced to other DNA sequences in this sample. The gene calls are TRBV27 and TRBJ2-1; unclear D gene. The CDR3 length is 11 residues. Trimming pared 8 bases from V and 4 bases from J, leaving 6 bases between. Germline V lookup: CDR1 MNHEY, CDR2 SMNVEV (reference sequence). The CDR3 loop reads CASGVYNEQFF. DNA for the CDR3: TGTGCCAGCGGGGTGTACAATGAGCAGTTCTTC.

The V call is TRBV7-9, the J call TRBJ2-1; the D gene is possibly TRBD1 (6 bases). The CDR3 covers 15 residues. The germline V gene encodes CDR1 SEHNR and CDR2 FQNEAQ (reference sequence). V lost 6 bases to trimming and J lost 10 bases, with 22 bases between them. In nucleotides, the CDR3 is TGTGCCAGCAGGGAAGGTCTGACAGGTGTTAAGGAGCAGTTCTTC. Amino acids: CASREGLTGVKEQFF.

The chain is built from TRBV28 and TRBJ1-5, with 7 nucleotides matching TRBD1. Trimming at V came to 3 bases and at J to 1 base, leaving 3 bases not matched to a gene. This CDR3 is built from 15 residues. Per the germline V gene, CDR1 is MDHEN and CDR2 is SYDVKM. CDR3 sequence (DNA): TGTGCCAGCAGTTTGACAGGGCTCAGCAATCAGCCCCAGCATTTT. Translation: CASSLTGLSNQPQHF.

The chain has TRBV9 and TRBJ1-1, with 9 bases aligning to TRBD1. Germline CDR1 SGDLS, CDR2 YYNGEE. Germline trimming cut 7 bases from V and 6 bases from J; bases unmatched to any gene: 7. The CDR3 has 13 residues. The CDR3 spells CASQNRDRAEAFF. The CDR3 DNA is TGTGCCAGCCAAAACCGGGACAGGGCTGAAGCTTTCTTT.